The source of this TCR beta chain is a study of blood T cell repertoires in COVID-19 (TCRdb year 2020). Regarding the research as a whole: Samples covering the acute and convalescent phases of COVID-19 were provided by collaborators in the United States, Italy and Spain. Where HLA class I and class II types were available, the types were taken from metadata supplied by the sample provider, not from assay-based typing. The samples were drawn from two sources: the first 160 participants of the ongoing ImmuneRACE study, and 1,200 or so subjects contributed by 6 global collaborators. The repertoires were released in a freely available public database meant as a resource for research on the immune response to SARS-CoV-2. The sample metadata nearly always contained a de-identified subject ID, COVID-19 status, age in years and sex. The material from the prospective study consisted of cDNA or gDNA derived from T cells, B-cell-depleted T cells, or PBMCs. Subjects who had been exposed to COVID-19, were actively infected with it, or had recovered from it provided the deeply sampled blood TCRbeta repertoires that made up the dataset.

Each collaborating institution followed its own protocols to collect whole blood in K2EDTA tubes. For TCRbeta analysis, collaborators shipped samples as frozen whole blood, isolated PBMCs, or DNA extracted from either of those sample types. TCRbeta CDR3 regions were amplified from genomic DNA by means of the immunoSEQ Assay, a bias-controlled multiplex PCR. Concerning the study's data processing: Within the assay, amplification of reference gene primers was used to estimate how many nucleated cells each sample contained. To quantify the absolute abundance of each unique TCRbeta CDR3 rearrangement, sequence reads were collapsed and filtered. For each sample, productive Simpson clonality was calculated as the square root of Simpson's diversity index across productive rearrangements. In TCRdb, the immuneACCESS table is reduced to in-frame sequences with V and J assigned. These tables do not hold every clone; where another copy was compared, an unresolved V gene accounts for under half, and the others remain unexplained. V, J and clone size were drawn from that table, and D and trimming were deduced from the DNA. Across this sample there are around 180,000 clones, with about 88% seen only once. 20% to 30% of the sample rests with the top ten.

Including the terminal cysteine and phenylalanine, the CDR3 comprises 15 residues. The only DNA kept is the CDR3, 45 bases in frame from the first base. CDR1 and CDR2 (LGHNA, YSLEER) derive from the germline V gene. The trim is 0 bases for V and 1 base for J, with a gap of 6 bases between the germline ends. Results and caveats for the whole study, not just this receptor: The amount of clinical and demographic metadata varied by source and participant and was provided uncurated.

This clone has only one observation. Its antigen is still unknown. Per-nucleotide qualities are absent, and no much larger clonotype sits a single base away. The TCR originated in a man aged 60-69 years with acute or convalescent COVID-19. Sequencing was performed on peripheral blood. Rearrangement joined TRBV4-3 to TRBJ2-2; the D gene is unclear. In nucleotides, the sequence is TGCGCCAGCAGCCAAGAATCAGTGAACACCGGGGAGCTGTTTTTT. This yields the protein CASSQESVNTGELFF.